The T cell receptor beta chain described here comes from a study of OX40 agonist ivuxolimab in advanced cancers. Background on the study: Previous treatment with anti-PD-1, anti-PD-L1 or anti-CTLA-4 therapy was allowed; 40% had received some. Overall study findings and caveats: Expanded peripheral T cell antigen specificity was not determined. CD8+ T cells showed, on average, more clonal expansion than CD4+ cells. Clonal expansion from baseline to week 6 occurred in both CD4+ and CD8+ T cells.

Produced via immunoSEQ multiplex PCR; TCRdb's table is partial and in-frame only. The sample lists 80,000 to 100,000 clones, roughly nine tenths occurring once. The sample holds one count of this clone. Its antigen is unknown. This CDR3 spans 16 amino acids. CDR1 is WNHNN and CDR2 is SYGVQD in the germline V gene (reference sequence). V lost 0 bases and J 5 bases, leaving 16 bases between the germline ends. This chain connects TRBV10-1 to TRBJ1-1, with D hard to call. Sequencing used CD4+ or CD8+ T cells sorted from blood, obtained in a trial of the OX40 agonist ivuxolimab. The sequence came from an adult with an advanced solid tumor such as melanoma, head and neck, liver or kidney cancer. CDR3 sequence (DNA): TGCGCCAGCAGTGAGTCTTCCGGGTCGGGGAGTACTGAAGCTTTCTTT. Its translation: CASSESSGSGSTEAFF.